The rows below give T cell receptor beta chains drawn from one sample of a study of T cell repertoires in cytomegalovirus infection. These TCRs are of unknown antigen specificity. TCRdb ran MiXCR on the reads and lists one entry per CDR3 protein. Among about 570,000 distinct CDR3 sequences listed, roughly 42% were seen once. The sample here was cultured PBMCs, taken from culture after CMV antigen stimulation. Source of these receptors: a human donor in good health (CMV status not recorded). Some clones in this sample may be carry-over from other donors' samples. Both conserved end residues are part of each CDR3. A D gene is named only where the DNA matches it firmly. Expanded clones get a size class; other rows say once, few or many, or leave the size out.

D	J	V	size	CDR3	DNA
NA	TRBJ2-4	TRBV7-9	NA	CASSLSDIQYF	TGTGCCAGCAGCTTAAGTGACATTCAGTACTTC
NA	TRBJ2-3	TRBV7-2	many	CASSPPTDTQYF	TGTGCCAGCAGCCCTCCCACAGATACGCAGTATTTT
NA	TRBJ1-2	TRBV14	NA	CASSQDLIYGYTF	TGTGCCAGCAGCCAAGATTTAATTTATGGCTACACCTTC
NA	TRBJ1-2	TRBV11-2	NA	CASSLRGGEHGYTF	TGTGCCAGCAGCTTAAGAGGAGGAGAGCATGGCTACACCTTC
NA	TRBJ2-3	TRBV5-4	NA	CASSLTGYTDTQYF	TGTGCCAGCAGCTTGACAGGATACACAGATACGCAGTATTTT
NA	TRBJ1-2	TRBV20-1	NA	CSATDGQNYGYTF	TGCAGTGCCACGGACGGCCAAAACTATGGCTACACCTTC
TRBD1	TRBJ2-7	TRBV7-2	NA	CASSASGTDPYEQYF	TGTGCCAGCAGCGCTTCCGGGACAGATCCCTACGAGCAGTACTTC
TRBD1	TRBJ2-6	TRBV3-1	few	CASSPTLPGQIVSGANVLTF	TGTGCCAGCAGCCCCACCCTTCCGGGACAGATAGTCTCTGGGGCCAACGTCCTGACTTTC
TRBD2	TRBJ2-3	TRBV27	NA	CASSSTSGMPDTQYF	TGTGCCAGCAGTTCGACTAGCGGGATGCCGGATACGCAGTATTTT
TRBD1	TRBJ2-2	TRBV5-1	NA	CASSLFGTENTGELFF	TGCGCCAGCAGCTTGTTCGGGACAGAAAACACCGGGGAGCTGTTTTTT
TRBD2	TRBJ2-3	TRBV7-2	few	CASSLSTSGAADTQYF	TGTGCCAGCAGCCTGTCGACTAGCGGGGCAGCAGATACGCAGTATTTT
NA	TRBJ2-7	TRBV6-1	few	CASRAGVYWGGPPVEYF	TGTGCCAGCAGGGCAGGGGTCTACTGGGGGGGGCCGCCGGTTGAGTACTTC
NA	TRBJ2-3	TRBV20-1	few	CSASRAVDTQYF	TGCAGTGCTAGTCGGGCCGTAGATACGCAGTATTTT
NA	TRBJ2-1	TRBV24-1	NA	CATSGSRRSWLVQFF	TGTGCCACCAGTGGGAGCCGAAGGTCGTGGCTCGTGCAGTTCTTC
TRBD1	TRBJ1-3	TRBV11-2	NA	CASSLTGDPGIHTIYF	TGTGCCAGCAGCTTGACAGGGGACCCGGGGATACACACCATATATTTT
NA	TRBJ2-1	TRBV20-1	few	CSASRSAGLNEQFF	TGCAGTGCTAGTAGGAGCGCGGGTTTGAATGAGCAGTTCTTC
NA	TRBJ2-1	TRBV5-5	few	CASSFSGGTSYNEQFF	TGTGCCAGCAGCTTTTCCGGGGGGACATCCTACAATGAGCAGTTCTTC
TRBD2	TRBJ2-4	TRBV7-6	NA	CASRGLAGEAKNIQYF	TGTGCCAGCAGGGGACTAGCGGGAGAAGCAAAAAACATTCAGTACTTC
NA	TRBJ2-2	TRBV7-2	few	CASSLRAQTGELFF	TGTGCCAGCAGCTTACGCGCCCAGACCGGGGAGCTGTTTTTT
NA	TRBJ2-5	TRBV7-6	NA	CASSLVGRGTQYF	TGTGCCAGCAGCTTGGTGGGGCGGGGGACCCAGTACTTC
NA	TRBJ2-2	TRBV7-8	NA	CASVIEVRGELFF	TGTGCCAGCGTGATAGAAGTGAGAGGGGAGCTGTTTTTT
NA	TRBJ1-1	TRBV7-2	few	CASSLGPVDRTAFF	TGTGCCAGCAGCTTAGGGCCGGTAGACAGAACGGCTTTCTTT
NA	TRBJ2-1	TRBV7-2	many	CASSLRGTNEQFF	TGTGCCAGCAGCTTGAGGGGTACGAATGAGCAGTTCTTC
TRBD1	TRBJ1-4	TRBV20-1	NA	CSARQGTLLGLFF	TGCAGTGCCAGACAGGGAACACTTTTAGGACTGTTTTTT
NA	TRBJ2-2	TRBV24-1	NA	CATSEAGTRNGELFF	TGTGCCACCAGTGAGGCCGGGACCAGAAACGGGGAGCTGTTTTTT
TRBD1	TRBJ1-1	TRBV24-1	few	CATSDSRQGDTEAFF	TGTGCCACCAGTGATTCTAGACAGGGGGACACTGAAGCTTTCTTT
NA	TRBJ1-2	TRBV30	NA	CAWRGKPRNYGYTF	TGTGCCTGGAGGGGCAAACCGCGCAACTATGGCTACACCTTC
TRBD2	TRBJ2-1	TRBV7-1	NA	CASTSGTYNEQFF	TGTGCCAGCACTAGCGGGACTTACAATGAGCAGTTCTTC
TRBD1	TRBJ1-5	TRBV18	few	CASSPTTGGGNQPQHF	TGTGCCAGCTCACCTACGACAGGGGGAGGCAATCAGCCCCAGCATTTT
NA	TRBJ2-5	TRBV11-2	NA	CASSPRASGETQYF	TGTGCCAGCAGCCCTCGGGCCTCAGGAGAGACCCAGTACTTC
TRBD1	TRBJ2-5	TRBV18	NA	CASSPRQGGLETQYF	TGTGCCAGCTCACCACGACAGGGTGGTCTAGAGACCCAGTACTTC
NA	TRBJ2-3	TRBV7-2	many	CASSLVPSSSTDTQYF	TGTGCCAGCAGCTTAGTCCCCTCCTCTAGCACAGATACGCAGTATTTT
NA	TRBJ1-2	TRBV7-2	NA	CASSPDSFSSGYTF	TGTGCCAGCAGCCCTGACAGTTTCTCTTCTGGCTACACCTTC